These T cell receptor beta chains were read from a single sample in a study of blood T cell repertoires in COVID-19. Clones were read by immunoSEQ multiplex PCR, and TCRdb kept only the in-frame ones, dropping some. The repertoire holds a few hundred thousand clones, with approximately 81% as singletons. Sequencing input: peripheral blood. Receptor source: a woman older than 75 with acute or convalescent COVID-19. Both conserved end residues are part of each CDR3. A D gene is named only where the DNA matches it firmly. Where a row states a size, it is once, few, many or the class of an expanded clone; other rows omit it.

cdr3_aa,cdr3_nt,clone_size,d_call,j_call,v_call
CASKAGGGLITEQFF,TGCGCCAGCAAGGCCGGGGGAGGGCTAATAACTGAGCAGTTCTTC,few,TRBD2,TRBJ2-1,TRBV5-1
CASSGGASRYNEQFF,TGTGCCAGCAGCGGCGGGGCTAGCCGCTACAATGAGCAGTTCTTC,-,-,TRBJ2-1,TRBV5-8
CASNSYGTGGAGTEAFF,TGTGCCAGCAACTCTTACGGGACAGGGGGCGCAGGCACTGAAGCTTTCTTT,-,TRBD1,TRBJ1-1,TRBV7-9
CASSQDTGSGANVLTF,TGCGCCAGCAGCCAAGATACGGGCTCTGGGGCCAACGTCCTGACTTTC,-,-,TRBJ2-6,TRBV4-3
CASSQDLQYGYTF,TGTGCCAGCAGCCAAGATCTTCAGTATGGCTACACCTTC,-,-,TRBJ1-2,TRBV4-2
CALKRQEASGGARAGELFF,TGTGCCCTCAAACGACAGGAGGCCAGCGGGGGGGCTCGGGCCGGGGAGCTGTTTTTT,once,TRBD2,TRBJ2-2,TRBV10-3
CAISDGPGGTNTEAFF,TGTGCCATCAGTGATGGCCCTGGGGGGACGAACACTGAAGCTTTCTTT,once,-,TRBJ1-1,TRBV10-3
CASSSAGTRGFSEAFF,TGTGCCAGCAGCTCCGCAGGGACTAGGGGGTTTTCTGAAGCTTTCTTT,-,-,TRBJ1-1,TRBV5-6
CASSDSGGSVYEQYF,TGTGCCAGCAGTGATTCAGGGGGATCTGTTTACGAGCAGTACTTC,-,TRBD1,TRBJ2-7,TRBV6-1
CASTPSGNTDTQYF,TGTGCCAGCACCCCTAGCGGGAACACAGATACGCAGTATTTT,-,TRBD2,TRBJ2-3,TRBV28
CASSLRFYNEQFF,TGTGCCAGCAGTTTGCGATTCTACAATGAGCAGTTCTTC,few,-,TRBJ2-1,TRBV12-3/TRBV12-4
CSVDTGRGETQYF,TGCAGCGTTGATACAGGGAGGGGAGAGACCCAGTACTTC,few,-,TRBJ2-5,TRBV29-1
CASSQEGGLSSGNTIYF,TGCGCCAGCAGCCAAGAAGGAGGGCTTAGCTCTGGAAACACCATATATTTT,few,-,TRBJ1-3,TRBV4-1
CASSYPRGLGEKLFF,TGTGCCAGCAGTTACCCCCGAGGTTTGGGTGAAAAACTGTTTTTT,-,-,TRBJ1-4,TRBV28
CASSPYSQGVYEQYF,TGTGCCAGCAGTCCCTATTCCCAGGGCGTATACGAGCAGTACTTC,-,-,TRBJ2-7,TRBV6-2/TRBV6-3
CASSHRVNTEAFF,TGTGCCAGCAGCCACAGGGTTAACACTGAAGCTTTCTTT,-,-,TRBJ1-1,TRBV14